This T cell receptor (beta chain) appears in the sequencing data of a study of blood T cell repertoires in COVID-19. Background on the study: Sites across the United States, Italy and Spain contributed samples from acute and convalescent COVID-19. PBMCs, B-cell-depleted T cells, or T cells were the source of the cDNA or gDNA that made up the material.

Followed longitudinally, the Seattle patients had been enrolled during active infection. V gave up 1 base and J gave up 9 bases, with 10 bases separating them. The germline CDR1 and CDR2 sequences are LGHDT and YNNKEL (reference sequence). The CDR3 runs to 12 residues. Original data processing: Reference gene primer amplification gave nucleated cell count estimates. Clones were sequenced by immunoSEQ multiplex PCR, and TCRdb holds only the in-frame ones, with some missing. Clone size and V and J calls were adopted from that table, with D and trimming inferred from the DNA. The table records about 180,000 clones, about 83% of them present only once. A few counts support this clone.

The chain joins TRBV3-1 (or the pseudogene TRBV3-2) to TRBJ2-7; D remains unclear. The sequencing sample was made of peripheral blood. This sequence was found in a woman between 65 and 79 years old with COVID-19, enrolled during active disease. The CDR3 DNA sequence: TGTGCCAGCAGCCAAGGGGCAGTACGGCAGTACTTC. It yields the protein CASSQGAVRQYF.